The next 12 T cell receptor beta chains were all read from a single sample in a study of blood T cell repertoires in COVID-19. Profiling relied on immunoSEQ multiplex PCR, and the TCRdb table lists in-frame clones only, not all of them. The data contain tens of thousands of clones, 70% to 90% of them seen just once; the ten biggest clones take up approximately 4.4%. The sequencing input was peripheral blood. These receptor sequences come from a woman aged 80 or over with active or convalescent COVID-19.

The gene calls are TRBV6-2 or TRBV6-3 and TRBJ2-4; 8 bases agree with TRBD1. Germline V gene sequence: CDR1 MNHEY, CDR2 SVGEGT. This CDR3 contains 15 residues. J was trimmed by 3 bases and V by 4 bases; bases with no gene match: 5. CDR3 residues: CASSSRGRGKNIQYF. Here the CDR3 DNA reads TGTGCCAGCAGTTCCAGGGGGCGCGGCAAAAACATTCAGTACTTC.

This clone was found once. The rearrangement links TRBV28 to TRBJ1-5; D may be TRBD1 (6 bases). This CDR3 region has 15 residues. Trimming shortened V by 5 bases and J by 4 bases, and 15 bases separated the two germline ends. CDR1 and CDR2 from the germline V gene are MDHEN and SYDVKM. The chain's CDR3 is CASSEIWTVNQPQHF. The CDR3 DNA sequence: TGTGCCAGCAGTGAAATATGGACAGTGAATCAGCCCCAGCATTTT.

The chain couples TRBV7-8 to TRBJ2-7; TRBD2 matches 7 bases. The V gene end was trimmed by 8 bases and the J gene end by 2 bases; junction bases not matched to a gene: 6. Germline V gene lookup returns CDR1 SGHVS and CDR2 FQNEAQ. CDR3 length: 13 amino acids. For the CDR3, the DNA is TGTGCCAGCCAGCGGGAAACCACCTACGAGCAGTACTTC. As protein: CASQRETTYEQYF.

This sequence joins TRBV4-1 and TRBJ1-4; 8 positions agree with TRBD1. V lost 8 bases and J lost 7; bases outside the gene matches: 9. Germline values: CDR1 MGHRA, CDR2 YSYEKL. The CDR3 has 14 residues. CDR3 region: CASESGGAGEKLFF. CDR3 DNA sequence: TGCGCCAGCGAGTCAGGGGGCGCGGGTGAAAAACTGTTTTTT.

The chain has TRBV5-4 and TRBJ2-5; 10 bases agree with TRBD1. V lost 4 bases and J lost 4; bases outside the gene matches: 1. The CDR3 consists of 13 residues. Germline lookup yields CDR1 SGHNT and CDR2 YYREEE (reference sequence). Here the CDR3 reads CASSRDRGETQYF. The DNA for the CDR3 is TGTGCCAGCAGCCGGGACAGGGGAGAGACCCAGTACTTC.

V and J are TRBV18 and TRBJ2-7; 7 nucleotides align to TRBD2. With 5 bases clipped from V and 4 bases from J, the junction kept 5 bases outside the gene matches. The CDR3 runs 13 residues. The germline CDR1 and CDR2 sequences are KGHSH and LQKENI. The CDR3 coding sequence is TGTGCCAGCTCAATATGGGAGGGGTACGAGCAGTACTTC. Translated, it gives CASSIWEGYEQYF.

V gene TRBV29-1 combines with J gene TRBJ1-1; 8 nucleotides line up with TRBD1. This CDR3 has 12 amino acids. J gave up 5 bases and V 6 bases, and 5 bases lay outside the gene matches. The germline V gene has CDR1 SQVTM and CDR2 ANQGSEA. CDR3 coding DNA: TGCAGCGTGAAGACAGGGGTGACTGAAGCTTTCTTT. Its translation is CSVKTGVTEAFF.

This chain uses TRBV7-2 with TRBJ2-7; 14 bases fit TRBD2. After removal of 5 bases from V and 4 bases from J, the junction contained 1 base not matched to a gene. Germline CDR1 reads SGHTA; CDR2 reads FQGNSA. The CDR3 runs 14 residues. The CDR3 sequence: CASSRLAGGYEQYF. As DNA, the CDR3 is TGTGCCAGCAGCAGACTAGCGGGAGGGTACGAGCAGTACTTC.

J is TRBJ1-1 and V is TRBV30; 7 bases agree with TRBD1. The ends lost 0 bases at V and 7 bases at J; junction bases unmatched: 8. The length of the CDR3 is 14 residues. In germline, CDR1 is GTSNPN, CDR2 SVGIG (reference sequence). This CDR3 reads CAWSVQIGTVEAFF. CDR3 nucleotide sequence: TGTGCCTGGAGTGTACAAATCGGGACAGTTGAAGCTTTCTTT.

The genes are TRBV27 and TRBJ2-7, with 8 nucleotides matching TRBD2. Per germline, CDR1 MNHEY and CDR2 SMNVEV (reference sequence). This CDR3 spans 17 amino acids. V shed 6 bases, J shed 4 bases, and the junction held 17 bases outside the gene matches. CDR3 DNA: TGTGCCAGCAGCCCAAACGGGGGGGCGGCCTCTAGGTACGAGCAGTACTTC. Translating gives CASSPNGGAASRYEQYF.

CDR3 sequence (DNA): TGTGCCAGCAGTGAAGGTACGGGATGGGAGACCCAGTACTTC. Translated, it gives CASSEGTGWETQYF. V gene TRBV6-1 combines with J gene TRBJ2-5; a possible D gene is TRBD2 (5 bases). The germline V gene has CDR1 MNHNS and CDR2 SASEGT. The CDR3 sequence is 14 residues long. Trimming shortened V by 1 base and J by 5 bases, and 11 bases separated the two germline ends.

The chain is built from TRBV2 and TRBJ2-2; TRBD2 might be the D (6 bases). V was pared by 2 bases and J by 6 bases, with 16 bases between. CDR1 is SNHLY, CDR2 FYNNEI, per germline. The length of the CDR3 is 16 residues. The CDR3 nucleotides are TGTGCCAGCAGTGAACGGAGGGGTACTTCGGCCGGGGAGCTGTTTTTT. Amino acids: CASSERRGTSAGELFF. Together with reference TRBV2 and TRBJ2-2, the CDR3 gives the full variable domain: EPEVTQTPSHQVTQMGQEVILRCVPISNHLYFYWYRQILGQKVEFLVSFYNNEISEKSEIFDDQFSVERPDGSNFTLKIRSTKLEDSAMYFCASSERRGTSAGELFFGEGSRLTVL.